Following are 7 T cell receptor beta chains from one sample sequenced in a study of radiotherapy plus CTLA-4 blockade in lung cancer. Assay used: immunoSEQ multiplex PCR; TCRdb lists only in-frame clones, some missing. In the table there are about 48,000 clones, 75% to 90% of which are singletons. Sequencing used peripheral blood, obtained from a patient treated with radiotherapy plus ipilimumab. These receptor sequences come from a human donor with non-small cell lung cancer that progressed on radiotherapy plus ipilimumab. Some clones in this sample may be carry-over from other donors' samples.

The chain combines TRBV7-2 with TRBJ1-1; 7 bases fit TRBD1. The CDR3 has 15 residues. Germline CDR1 reads SGHTA; CDR2 reads FQGNSA. The V gene end was trimmed by 5 bases and the J gene end by 4 bases; junction bases not matched to a gene: 10. The chain's CDR3 is CASSVNRGQGTEAFF. The CDR3 DNA is TGTGCCAGCAGCGTAAACAGGGGTCAGGGCACTGAAGCTTTCTTT.

The chain combines TRBV28 with TRBJ2-7; 9 nucleotides align to TRBD2. Germline V gene lookup returns CDR1 MDHEN and CDR2 SYDVKM. The V segment lost 7 bases and the J segment 3 bases; nucleotides outside the gene matches: 7. The CDR3 is 14 residues long. CDR3 in amino acids: CASIGPLAGYEQYF. The DNA for the CDR3 is TGTGCCAGCATCGGCCCACTAGCGGGCTACGAGCAGTACTTC.

The chain is built from TRBV7-7 and TRBJ2-1; 11 bases match TRBD2. The CDR3 is 15 amino acids. From germline, CDR1 is SSHAT and CDR2 FNYEAQ (reference sequence). With V trimmed by 5 bases and J by 7 bases, 7 bases remained unmatched. The CDR3 sequence is CASSVTSGMGNEQFF. Written as DNA, the CDR3 is TGTGCCAGCAGCGTGACTAGCGGGATGGGAAATGAGCAGTTCTTC.

The chain employs TRBV30 and TRBJ1-4; D possibly corresponds to TRBD1 (6 bases). The germline gives CDR1 GTSNPN, CDR2 SVGIG (reference sequence). V gave up 8 bases and J gave up 0 bases, with 16 bases separating them. This CDR3 region has 15 residues. CDR3 amino acids: CAHNTGTTTNEKLFF. The CDR3 nucleotides are TGTGCCCATAATACAGGGACTACAACTAATGAAAAACTGTTTTTT. The full variable domain, with the rest looked up from reference TRBV30 and TRBJ1-4, is SQTIHQWPATLVQPVGSPLSLECTVEGTSNPNLYWYRQAAGRGLQLLFYSVGIGQISSEVPQNLSASRPQDRQFILSSKKLLLSDSGFYLCAHNTGTTTNEKLFFGSGTQLSVL.

The CDR3 region has the DNA TGTGCCAGCAGGCCCACAGGGGACACTGAAGCTTTCTTT. Residues: CASRPTGDTEAFF. V gene TRBV2 combines with J gene TRBJ1-1; 7 nucleotides match TRBD1. The germline V gene has CDR1 SNHLY and CDR2 FYNNEI. This CDR3 spans 13 amino acids. V was pared by 6 bases and J by 3 bases, with 4 bases of the junction left unmatched.

The CDR3 sequence is CASSRGGLEMNTQYF. The CDR3 DNA sequence: TGCGCCAGCAGCCGGGGGGGACTAGAAATGAATACGCAGTATTTT. The V and J genes are TRBV4-1 and TRBJ2-3; TRBD2 matches 8 bases. After removal of 4 bases from V and 7 bases from J, the junction contained 10 bases not matched to a gene. The germline gives CDR1 MGHRA, CDR2 YSYEKL. This CDR3 region has 15 residues.

This chain links TRBV11-2 with TRBJ1-5; D is undetermined. V shed 1 base and J shed 3 bases, with 10 bases lying between them. The CDR3 is 15 amino acids. Per the germline V gene, CDR1 is SGHAT and CDR2 is FQNNGV. The CDR3 bases are TGTGCCAGCAGCTTAGTTCCTACCCCCAATCAGCCCCAGCATTTT. It translates to CASSLVPTPNQPQHF.